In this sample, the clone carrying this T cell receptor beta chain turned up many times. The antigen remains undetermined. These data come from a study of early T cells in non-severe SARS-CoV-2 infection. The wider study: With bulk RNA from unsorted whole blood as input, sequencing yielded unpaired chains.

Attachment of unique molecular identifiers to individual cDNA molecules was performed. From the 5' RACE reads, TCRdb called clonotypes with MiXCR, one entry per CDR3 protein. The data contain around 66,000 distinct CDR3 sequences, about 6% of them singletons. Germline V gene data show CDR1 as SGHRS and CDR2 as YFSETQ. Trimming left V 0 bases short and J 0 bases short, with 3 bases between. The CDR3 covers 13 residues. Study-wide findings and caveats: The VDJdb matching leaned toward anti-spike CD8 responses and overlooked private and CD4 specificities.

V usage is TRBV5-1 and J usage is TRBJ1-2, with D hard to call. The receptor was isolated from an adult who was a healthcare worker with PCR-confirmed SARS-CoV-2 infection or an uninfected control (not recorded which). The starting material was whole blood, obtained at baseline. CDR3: CASSLGANYGYTF. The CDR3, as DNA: TGCGCCAGCAGCTTGGGAGCTAACTATGGCTACACCTTC.